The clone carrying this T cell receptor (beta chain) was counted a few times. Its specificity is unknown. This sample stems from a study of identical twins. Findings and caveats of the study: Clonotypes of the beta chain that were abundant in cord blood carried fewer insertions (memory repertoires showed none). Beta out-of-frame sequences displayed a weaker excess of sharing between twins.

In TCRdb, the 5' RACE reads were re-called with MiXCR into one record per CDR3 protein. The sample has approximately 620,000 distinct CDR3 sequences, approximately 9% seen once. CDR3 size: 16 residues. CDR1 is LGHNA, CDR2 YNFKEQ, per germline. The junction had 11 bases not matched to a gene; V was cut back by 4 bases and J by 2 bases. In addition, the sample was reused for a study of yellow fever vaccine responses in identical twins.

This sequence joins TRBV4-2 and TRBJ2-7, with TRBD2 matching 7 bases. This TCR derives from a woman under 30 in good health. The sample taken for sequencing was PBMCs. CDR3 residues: CASSPPSTGGAYEQYF. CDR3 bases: TGTGCCAGCAGCCCACCGAGTACGGGAGGCGCCTACGAGCAGTACTTC.